Sequencing of this TCR beta chain was carried out in a study of cytomegalovirus exposure and HLA in healthy donors. Study-wide points: Cytomegalovirus-associated TCR beta chains were listed, numbering 164.

It was with 60 Vbeta and 13 Jbeta primers that the PCR ran. Data came from immunoSEQ multiplex PCR; TCRdb stores just in-frame clones and leaves some out. The sample consists of about 98,000 clones, around 80% of them appearing once. Points on this clone: Its antigen is not known.

CDR3 length: 14 amino acids. The germline gives CDR1 SGHRS, CDR2 YFSETQ. The V end was cut by 0 bases, the J end by 3 bases, with 9 bases between. This TCR was recovered from a man aged 35 to 55 in good health and CMV-seronegative. The chain couples TRBV5-1 to TRBJ1-1; weak D call: TRBD1 (5 bases). The source material was PBMCs. The CDR3 is CASSLAQGYTEAFF. CDR3 DNA: TGCGCCAGCAGCTTGGCCCAGGGTTACACTGAAGCTTTCTTT.